This TCR beta chain was obtained from a study of T cell responses to AZD1222 COVID-19 vaccine. Study outcomes and limitations: It should be noted that donors were predominantly white British and more often female, and clonal diversity was possibly underestimated. It was only five to seven AZD1222 recipients who were seropositive at baseline. As reported, nearly half of all spike-specific TCRs target variant regions that are unmutated. Vaccination with two AZD1222 doses was followed by a rise in Spike-specific TCR breadth and depth.

About this clone: Antigen specificity is unknown.

Method: immunoSEQ multiplex PCR; TCRdb's copy keeps in-frame clones and lacks some. The sample records under 45,000 clones, 88% being singletons. This CDR3 is 14 amino acids long. The germline V and J ends were trimmed by 0 bases and 1 base, with 6 bases remaining between them. The germline V gene encodes CDR1 LNHDA and CDR2 SQIVND (reference sequence). This TCR derives from an adult who received the MenACWY meningococcal vaccine as a control. This specimen consisted of peripheral blood, obtained 28 days after the second dose of the MenACWY control vaccine. This chain links TRBV19 with TRBJ1-2; D remains ambiguous. The DNA of the CDR3 is TGTGCCAGTAGTATAGATCACAGTAACTATGGCTACACCTTC. Translated, it gives CASSIDHSNYGYTF.